A single sample is the source of the 26 T cell receptor beta chains below, sequenced in a study of PD-1 blockade in classical Hodgkin lymphoma. Here immunoSEQ multiplex PCR was the method, and the copy in TCRdb shows in-frame clones only, minus some. Of tens of thousands of clones in the sample, 66% were seen once. As to time point: cycle 4 day 1 (C4D1), after more than five weeks of nivolumab. Following autologous stem cell transplantation, relapse occurred in every patient, and exposure to brentuximab vedotin varied. The specimen was peripheral blood mononuclear cells (PBMCs), collected before the fourth cycle of nivolumab. The receptor source for this set is a human donor with classical Hodgkin lymphoma.

The rearrangement links TRBV7-2 to TRBJ2-7, with unresolved D. V lost 1 base and J 3 bases, leaving 10 bases between the germline ends. The CDR3 covers 14 residues. Per the germline V gene, CDR1 is SGHTA and CDR2 is FQGNSA. This chain's CDR3 is CASSLVAGNYEQYF. For the CDR3, the DNA is TGTGCCAGCAGCTTAGTAGCAGGCAACTACGAGCAGTACTTC. Drawing the rest from reference TRBV7-2 and TRBJ2-7, the complete variable domain is GAGVSQSPSNKVTEKGKDVELRCDPISGHTALYWYRQSLGQGLEFLIYFQGNSAPDKSGLPSDRFSAERTGGSVSTLTIQRTQQEDSAVYLCASSLVAGNYEQYFGPGTRLTVT.

The chain recombines TRBV6-6 with TRBJ2-7; D possibly corresponds to TRBD1 (6 bases). The CDR3 length is 15 residues. Germline V gives CDR1 MNHNY, CDR2 SVGAGI (reference sequence). V was cut by 2 bases and J by 3 bases, with 14 bases left in between. The CDR3 coding sequence is TGTGCCAGCAGTTACAAGACAGGAAAAAGCTACGAGCAGTACTTC. This translates into CASSYKTGKSYEQYF.

The genes are TRBV7-2 and TRBJ2-3; a weak D match, TRBD2 (6 bases). This CDR3 is 14 amino acids long. V lost 3 bases and J 1 base, leaving 8 bases between the germline ends. CDR1 SGHTA and CDR2 FQGNSA come from the germline V gene. For the CDR3, the DNA is TGTGCCAGCAGCTTCTCGGGGGGCACAGATACGCAGTATTTT. Amino acids: CASSFSGGTDTQYF.

This clone was seen a few times. The V gene is TRBV4-1, the J gene TRBJ2-7, with unresolved D. The V end lost 4 bases, the J end lost 6 bases, and 16 bases lay between the germline ends. Germline assignment: CDR1 MGHRA and CDR2 YSYEKL. The CDR3 is 14 residues long. CDR3 DNA: TGCGCCAGCAGCCTAAGTGCGTCAGCCCGCGAGCAGTACTTC. Amino acids: CASSLSASAREQYF.

The chain is built from TRBV2 and TRBJ2-5; 8 bases align to TRBD1. Germline lookup yields CDR1 SNHLY and CDR2 FYNNEI. The CDR3 has 14 amino acids. Trimming removed 5 bases from V and 5 bases from J; junction bases left unmatched: 7. The CDR3 protein is CASSRTGWRETQYF. The DNA of the CDR3 is TGTGCCAGCAGTCGGACAGGGTGGAGGGAGACCCAGTACTTC.

At least ten counts were recorded for this clone. The chain has TRBV18 and TRBJ2-7, with a tentative D call TRBD2 (6 bases). The CDR3 runs 16 residues. The germline V and J ends were trimmed by 3 bases and 2 bases, with 17 bases remaining between them. In germline, CDR1 is KGHSH, CDR2 LQKENI. This CDR3 is CASSPPTGTGTYEQYF. CDR3 in DNA: TGTGCCAGCTCACCCCCGACCGGGACTGGGACCTACGAGCAGTACTTC.

CDR3 bases: TGTGCCAGTAGCCCGGGCAGGGGGAGGGGGAATGAGCAGTTCTTC. Protein product: CASSPGRGRGNEQFF. This chain links TRBV19 with TRBJ2-1; either TRBD1 or TRBD2 may fit D (7 bases each). The CDR3 is 15 amino acids. Germline CDR1 LNHDA, CDR2 SQIVND (reference sequence). Trimming cost V 6 bases and J 7 bases, with 19 bases left between them. Drawing the rest from reference TRBV19 and TRBJ2-1, the complete variable domain is DGGITQSPKYLFRKEGQNVTLSCEQNLNHDAMYWYRQDPGQGLRLIYYSQIVNDFQKGDIAEGYSVSREKKESFPLTVTSAQKNPTAFYLCASSPGRGRGNEQFFGPGTRLTVL.

This clone was observed a few times. The V and J genes are TRBV7-7 and TRBJ2-3, with D maybe TRBD1 (6 bases). The germline V gene encodes CDR1 SSHAT and CDR2 FNYEAQ (reference sequence). The CDR3 is 14 residues long. V gave up 6 bases and J gave up 6 bases, with 16 bases separating them. The CDR3 DNA reads as TGTGCCAGCAGTTCGGGACACCTCCCGGATACGCAGTATTTT. The encoded protein is CASSSGHLPDTQYF.

The rearrangement links TRBV9 to TRBJ2-7; D call uncertain. V gave up 0 bases and J gave up 1 base, with 11 bases separating them. The germline gives CDR1 SGDLS, CDR2 YYNGEE. This CDR3 contains 15 residues. The CDR3 DNA reads TGTGCCAGCAGCGTAGACGGCGGATATTCCTACGAGCAGTACTTC. Translating gives CASSVDGGYSYEQYF.

The CDR3 here is CASSLVGEAFF. DNA for the CDR3: TGTGCCAGCAGCTTAGTTGGAGAAGCTTTCTTT. The chain recombines TRBV7-2 with TRBJ1-1, with D hard to call. The CDR3 length is 11 residues. The ends were cut back, 1 base at V and 8 bases at J, with 5 bases in the middle. Germline values: CDR1 SGHTA, CDR2 FQGNSA.

The chain links TRBV5-1 to TRBJ1-2; D remains ambiguous. The germline V gene has CDR1 SGHRS and CDR2 YFSETQ. The CDR3 runs 13 residues. Trimming stripped 0 bases from V and 7 bases from J, with 10 bases between. Written as DNA, the CDR3 is TGCGCCAGCAGCTTGGCCGGGGAAGGTGGCTACACCTTC. It yields the protein CASSLAGEGGYTF.

The chain employs TRBV6-5 and TRBJ2-5; D gene ambiguous. The assigned J gene may be wrong: the sequence end matches TRBJ2-7 better. Looked up from germline, CDR1 is MNHEY and CDR2 is SVGAGI. The CDR3 runs 13 residues. CDR3 in amino acids: CASSLYGSYEQYF. The CDR3 DNA follows: TGTGCCAGCAGTTTGTACGGCTCCTACGAGCAGTACTTC.

V gene TRBV2 combines with J gene TRBJ2-2; unclear D gene. V lost 4 bases and J 7 bases, leaving 10 bases between the germline ends. There are 13 residues in the CDR3. Germline assignment: CDR1 SNHLY and CDR2 FYNNEI. CDR3 sequence (DNA): TGTGCCAGCAGTGGGACCACCGTCGGGGAGCTGTTTTTT. Translation gives CASSGTTVGELFF.

Notes on this clone: Within the sample, other DNA sequences also encode this same CDR3. The chain uses TRBV18 and TRBJ1-4, with 10 bases matching TRBD1. Germline lookup yields CDR1 KGHSH and CDR2 LQKENI. Losses at the gene ends were 2 bases for V and 6 bases for J; bases not matched to a gene: 0. This CDR3 has 14 residues. The CDR3 region has the DNA TGTGCCAGCTCACCAGGGACAGGGGATGAAAAACTGTTTTTT. The encoded protein is CASSPGTGDEKLFF.

V usage is TRBV28 and J usage is TRBJ2-3; D not resolved. V was pared by 5 bases and J by 6 bases, with 15 bases between. The CDR3 has 14 residues. Germline values: CDR1 MDHEN, CDR2 SYDVKM. The CDR3 DNA reads TGTGCCAGCAGTCCCCAATGGCTGCCCGATACGCAGTATTTT. This encodes CASSPQWLPDTQYF.

This clone came up a few times. The chain carries TRBV5-1 and TRBJ2-1; D remains unclear. Germline V gives CDR1 SGHRS, CDR2 YFSETQ. Trimming pared 2 bases from V and 0 bases from J, leaving 6 bases between. This CDR3 is 14 amino acids long. This CDR3 reads CASSLGNSYNEQFF. CDR3 DNA sequence: TGCGCCAGCAGCTTAGGGAACTCCTACAATGAGCAGTTCTTC.

This clone came up once. CDR3 nucleotide sequence: TGCGCCAGCAGCCAAGAACTGGCAGATACGCAGTATTTT. Translated, it gives CASSQELADTQYF. The V and J genes are TRBV4-3 and TRBJ2-3; the D is unclear. Germline V gives CDR1 LGHNA, CDR2 YSLEER. The CDR3 is 13 amino acids. Trimming removed 0 bases from V and 4 bases from J, with 5 bases in between.

The chain is built from TRBV21-1 and TRBJ2-3; TRBD1 reflects the table's D call only, with no check against the DNA. TRBV21-1 is annotated as a pseudogene. CDR3 length: 17 amino acids. The DNA of the CDR3 is TGTGCCACAATGTTGGTCGGTCGTGGGCCAAGCACAGATACGCAGTATTTT. It is translated as CATMLVGRGPSTDTQYF.

V is TRBV11-2 and J is TRBJ2-1; 7 nucleotides match TRBD2. This CDR3 region has 18 residues. The trim removed 1 base at V and 7 bases at J, leaving 16 bases unmatched. Germline CDR1 is SGHAT and CDR2 is FQNNGV. The CDR3 protein is CASSLGSMRLAAANEQFF. Here the CDR3 DNA reads TGTGCCAGCAGCTTAGGTTCAATGCGTCTAGCGGCCGCTAATGAGCAGTTCTTC.

The chain joins TRBV5-1 to TRBJ2-5; D not certain. The CDR3 runs to 14 residues. In germline, CDR1 is SGHRS, CDR2 YFSETQ. V was clipped by 0 bases and J by 5 bases, with 11 bases between them. The CDR3 DNA reads TGCGCCAGCAGCTTGGGCGAAGCTAGGGAGACCCAGTACTTC. It yields the protein CASSLGEARETQYF.

The V gene is TRBV28, the J gene TRBJ2-3; D is possibly TRBD1 or TRBD2 (5 bases each). CDR3 length: 14 amino acids. V was clipped by 3 bases and J by 2 bases, with 9 bases between them. CDR1 MDHEN and CDR2 SYDVKM come from the germline V gene. The CDR3 spells CASSLGVNTDTQYF. Here the CDR3 DNA reads TGTGCCAGCAGTTTGGGGGTCAACACAGATACGCAGTATTTT.

The CDR3 DNA reads TGTGCCAGCGAAGACGTCGGGGAGCCGGCGGATACGCAGTATTTT. Translation gives CASEDVGEPADTQYF. The rearrangement links TRBV5-6 to TRBJ2-3; maybe TRBD2 (5 bases). Germline V gives CDR1 SGHDT, CDR2 YYEEEE. The CDR3 is made up of 15 amino acids. V lost 7 bases and J 6 bases, leaving 21 bases between the germline ends.

The CDR3 sequence: CASSVDPGRNTEAFF. The CDR3, as DNA: TGTGCCAGCAGCGTAGACCCGGGGAGGAACACTGAAGCTTTCTTT. J is TRBJ1-1 and V is TRBV9; no clear D gene. This CDR3 is built from 15 residues. V lost 0 bases and J lost 1, with 10 bases in between. Per the germline V gene, CDR1 is SGDLS and CDR2 is YYNGEE. The entire variable domain, with the rest obtained from reference TRBV9 and TRBJ1-1, is as follows: DSGVTQTPKHLITATGQRVTLRCSPRSGDLSVYWYQQSLDQGLQFLIQYYNGEERAKGNILERFSAQQFPDLHSELNLSSLELGDSALYFCASSVDPGRNTEAFFGQGTRLTVV.

The V and J genes are TRBV5-1 and TRBJ2-3, with D unclear. The V gene lost 2 bases and the J gene lost 0 bases, with 10 bases spanning the gap. Looked up from germline, CDR1 is SGHRS and CDR2 is YFSETQ. The CDR3 totals 15 residues. CDR3 bases: TGCGCCAGCAGCTTAGGCAGACCTAGCACAGATACGCAGTATTTT. This gives the protein CASSLGRPSTDTQYF.

This clone appeared a few times. This rearrangement joins TRBV7-6 to TRBJ1-2; D gene ambiguous. The germline V gene has CDR1 SGHVS and CDR2 FNYEAQ. The CDR3 loop spans 15 amino acids. V was trimmed by 1 base and J by 2 bases, leaving 11 bases between them. The chain's CDR3 is CASSLDSGSNYGYTF. In DNA, the CDR3 is TGTGCCAGCAGCTTAGATTCTGGATCCAACTATGGCTACACCTTC.

V gene TRBV9 combines with J gene TRBJ2-3; 7 bases line up with TRBD2. This CDR3 has 14 residues. Germline V gives CDR1 SGDLS, CDR2 YYNGEE. With V trimmed by 0 bases and J by 15 bases, 13 bases remained unmatched. The chain's CDR3 is CASSVAGRGGAQYF. The CDR3 nucleotides read TGTGCCAGCAGCGTAGCGGGGAGGGGTGGTGCTCAATATTTT.